Sequencing of this TCR beta chain was carried out in a study of blood T cell repertoires in COVID-19. Study at large: COVID-19 samples, acute and convalescent, were from the United States, Italy and Spain.

Germline V CDR1 and CDR2: MGHRA, YSYEKL. CDR3 length: 15 amino acids. Trimming at V came to 5 bases and at J to 4 bases, leaving 5 bases not matched to a gene. Some clones are missing from TCRdb's copy, which holds only in-frame ones; the method was immunoSEQ multiplex PCR. The sample includes about 120,000 clones, roughly 79% seen only once; the top ten take 7% to 9.5%. Sequencing used peripheral blood. The receptor comes from a man aged 70-80 years with active or convalescent COVID-19. The chain is built from TRBV4-1 and TRBJ2-3, with TRBD1 matching 11 bases. Here the CDR3 reads CASSSGQGASDTQYF. The CDR3 region has the DNA TGCGCCAGCAGCTCAGGACAGGGGGCTTCAGATACGCAGTATTTT.